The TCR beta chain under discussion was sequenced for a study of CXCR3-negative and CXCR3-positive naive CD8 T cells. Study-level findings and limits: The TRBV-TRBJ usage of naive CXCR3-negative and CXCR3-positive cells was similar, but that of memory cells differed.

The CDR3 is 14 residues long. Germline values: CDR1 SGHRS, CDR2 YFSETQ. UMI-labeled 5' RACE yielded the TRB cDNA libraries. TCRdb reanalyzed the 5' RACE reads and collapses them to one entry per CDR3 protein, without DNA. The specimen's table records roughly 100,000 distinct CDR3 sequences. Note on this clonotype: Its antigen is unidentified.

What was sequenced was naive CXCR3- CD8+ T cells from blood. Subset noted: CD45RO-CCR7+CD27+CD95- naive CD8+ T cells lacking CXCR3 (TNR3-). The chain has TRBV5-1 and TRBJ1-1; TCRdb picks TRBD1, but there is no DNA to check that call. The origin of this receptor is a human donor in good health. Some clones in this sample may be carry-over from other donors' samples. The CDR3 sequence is CASSFRESNTEAFF.